These T cell receptor beta chains were read from a single sample in a study of cytomegalovirus exposure and HLA in healthy donors. Libraries were prepared by immunoSEQ multiplex PCR; TCRdb keeps only in-frame clonotypes and omits some of them. The profile shows about 56,000 clones, approximately 80% of them singletons. Sequenced: PBMCs. All receptors derive from a man aged 40-49 years in good health and CMV-seronegative. Both conserved end residues are trimmed from each CDR3. The order of the fields is J gene, V gene, CDR3 protein.

TRBJ1-2,TRBV2,ASSESARGDYGYT
TRBJ2-3,TRBV10-3,AISVSAGGPSSTDTQY
TRBJ1-2,TRBV5-4,ASSLGYRGLIYGYT
TRBJ1-2,TRBV4-3,ASSQDPIQGYT
TRBJ2-7,TRBV7-2,ASRGAAYEQY
TRBJ2-2,TRBV4-1,ASSQDTGGSGELF
TRBJ1-5,TRBV2,ASSASYGQINQPQH
TRBJ1-6,TRBV7-8,ASSLDPRSPPLH
TRBJ2-5,TRBV5-1,ASSRGGHQETQY
TRBJ2-1,TRBV6-5,ASRFLRTSGNEQF
TRBJ1-2,TRBV5-5,ASSFGLNYGYT
TRBJ1-2,TRBV10-3,ATAGTTESYGYT
TRBJ2-2,TRBV4-3,ASSLNPGGAGELF
TRBJ1-1,TRBV7-9,ASSQWTGRAEAF